This TCR beta chain was retrieved from a study of T cell repertoires in cytomegalovirus infection. At the level of the study: It was the public TCR beta signatures that indicated both CMV infection and matching HLA type. Notes on the study in general: CMV carriers having the relevant HLA were flagged by cumulative public TCR beta family frequency. Clonotypes of TCR beta that were HLA-C-restricted and CMV-specific dominated the ex vivo response.

On this clonotype: Its matching antigen is unknown.

The CDR3 consists of 16 residues. Germline V gene sequence: CDR1 LNHNV, CDR2 YYDKDF (reference sequence). After removal of 0 bases from V and 7 bases from J, the junction contained 8 bases not matched to a gene. TCRdb passed the reads through MiXCR, listing each CDR3 protein once. The repertoire consists of fewer than 900,000 distinct CDR3 sequences, with almost 30% occurring once and the leading ten covering around 13%. This specimen was cultured CD8+ T cells from PBMCs, taken from culture after CMV antigen stimulation. The chain employs TRBV15 and TRBJ1-5, with 8 nucleotides matching TRBD1. This TCR derives from a human donor in good health (CMV status not recorded). Some clones in this sample may be carry-over from other donors' samples. In nucleotides, the CDR3 is TGTGCCACCAGCAGAGATGGCAGGGGGCGAGGACAGCCCCAGCATTTT. It yields the protein CATSRDGRGRGQPQHF.